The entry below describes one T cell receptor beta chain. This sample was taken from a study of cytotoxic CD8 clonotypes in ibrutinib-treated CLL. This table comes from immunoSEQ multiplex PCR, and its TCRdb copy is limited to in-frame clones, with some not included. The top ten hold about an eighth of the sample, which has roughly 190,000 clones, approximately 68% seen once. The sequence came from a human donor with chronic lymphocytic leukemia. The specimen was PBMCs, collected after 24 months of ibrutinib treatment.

This chain's CDR3 is CASSPKTSGNTGELFF. CDR3 coding DNA: TGTGCCAGCAGCCCCAAGACTAGCGGAAACACCGGGGAGCTGTTTTTT. The rearrangement uses TRBV7-6 and TRBJ2-2, with 9 positions matching TRBD2. CDR3 length: 16 amino acids. The trim removed 5 bases at V and 2 bases at J, leaving 6 bases unmatched. Per germline, CDR1 SGHVS and CDR2 FNYEAQ.